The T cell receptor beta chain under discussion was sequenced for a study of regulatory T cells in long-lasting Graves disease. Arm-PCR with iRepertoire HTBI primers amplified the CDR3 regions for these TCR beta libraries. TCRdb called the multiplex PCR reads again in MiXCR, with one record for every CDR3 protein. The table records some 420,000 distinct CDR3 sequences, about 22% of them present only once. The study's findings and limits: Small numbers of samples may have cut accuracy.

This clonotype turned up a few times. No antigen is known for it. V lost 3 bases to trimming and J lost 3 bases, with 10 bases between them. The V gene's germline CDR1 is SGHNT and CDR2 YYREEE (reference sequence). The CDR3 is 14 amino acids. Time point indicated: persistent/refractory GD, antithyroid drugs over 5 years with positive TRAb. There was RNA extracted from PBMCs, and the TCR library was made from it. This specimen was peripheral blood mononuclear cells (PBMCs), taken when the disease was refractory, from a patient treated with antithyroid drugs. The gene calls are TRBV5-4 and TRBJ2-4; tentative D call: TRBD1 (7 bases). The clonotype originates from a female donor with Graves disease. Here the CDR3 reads CASSSQGGKNIQYF. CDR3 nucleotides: TGTGCCAGCAGCTCCCAGGGGGGCAAAAACATTCAGTACTTC.